One and the same sample provided the 28 T cell receptor beta chains below, sequenced in a study of cytomegalovirus exposure and HLA in healthy donors. Researchers ran the PCR with 60 Vbeta and 13 Jbeta primers. Clones were sequenced by immunoSEQ multiplex PCR, and TCRdb holds only the in-frame ones, with some missing. The data contain 150,000 to 200,000 clones, under 85% of them singletons. Material: PBMCs. Receptors were obtained from a human donor in good health.

The chain joins TRBV6-5 to TRBJ1-2; TRBD1 might be the D (5 bases). Germline CDR1 is MNHEY and CDR2 is SVGAGI. The CDR3 totals 11 residues. Trimming shortened V by 7 bases and J by 5 bases, and 8 bases separated the two germline ends. The CDR3 reads CASTDTYGYTF. For the CDR3, the DNA is TGTGCCAGCACGGACACATATGGCTACACCTTC.

The rearrangement uses TRBV6-6 and TRBJ1-1, with unresolved D. The CDR3 contains 14 residues. V dropped 5 bases and J dropped 0 bases, with 10 bases sitting between them. The germline gives CDR1 MNHNY, CDR2 SVGAGI (reference sequence). The CDR3 region has the DNA TGTGCCAGCAGTGGCACGCAGGTGAACACTGAAGCTTTCTTT. Amino acids: CASSGTQVNTEAFF.

This chain connects TRBV7-9 to TRBJ2-5; no clear D. The V end lost 5 bases, the J end lost 2 bases, and 6 bases lay between the germline ends. Germline CDR1 is SEHNR and CDR2 is FQNEAQ (reference sequence). CDR3 length: 12 amino acids. The DNA of the CDR3 is TGTGCCAGCAGCCGTACTCAAGAGACCCAGTACTTC. It codes for CASSRTQETQYF.

This clone was detected a few times. The genes are TRBV7-6 and TRBJ2-7; TRBD1 agrees at 9 bases. V shed 0 bases, J shed 4 bases, and the junction held 7 bases outside the gene matches. Looked up from germline, CDR1 is SGHVS and CDR2 is FNYEAQ. The CDR3 extends over 16 amino acids. The CDR3 nucleotides are TGTGCCAGCAGCTTAGCCCAGCCGGGACAGGGTTACGAGCAGTACTTC. Residues: CASSLAQPGQGYEQYF.

The J gene is TRBJ2-5, the V gene TRBV29-1; 7 positions agree with TRBD2. The J call may be faulty, since TRBJ2-7 better matches the DNA end. Germline values: CDR1 SQVTM, CDR2 ANQGSEA. The CDR3 sequence is 11 residues long. As DNA, the CDR3 is TGCAGCGTTGGGGAGGGTCTCGAGCAGTACTTC. Translated: CSVGEGLEQYF.

The genes are TRBV30 and TRBJ1-6, with TRBD1 matching over 7 bases. The trim removed 1 base at V and 6 bases at J, leaving 6 bases unmatched. CDR3 size: 15 residues. Germline lookup yields CDR1 GTSNPN and CDR2 SVGIG (reference sequence). This CDR3 reads CAWSEQGLGNSPLHF. The CDR3 DNA reads as TGTGCCTGGAGTGAACAGGGGTTAGGTAATTCACCCCTCCACTTT.

This clone was seen a handful of times. This sequence joins TRBV7-2 and TRBJ2-7; tentatively, D is TRBD2 (7 bases). This CDR3 has 16 residues. Germline V CDR1 and CDR2: SGHTA, FQGNSA. V lost 0 bases, J lost 6 bases, and 18 bases lay in between. CDR3 amino acids: CASSLALGGPFGEQYF. The CDR3 bases are TGTGCCAGCAGCTTAGCGCTCGGGGGGCCTTTTGGCGAGCAGTACTTC.

This clone has more than one count but fewer than ten. The chain is built from TRBV5-4 and TRBJ2-1, with 12 bases identical to TRBD2. The V and J ends lost 6 bases and 5 bases, in that order; junction bases with no gene match: 18. Germline CDR1 and CDR2: SGHNT and YYREEE (reference sequence). The CDR3 spans 19 residues. The CDR3 sequence: CASTNPLGLAGGRDNEQFF. In nucleotides, the CDR3 is TGTGCCAGCACCAACCCCCTGGGGCTAGCGGGGGGGAGAGACAATGAGCAGTTCTTC.

This clone was observed a few times. The genes are TRBV11-2 and TRBJ2-7; possibly TRBD1 for D (6 bases). Germline assignment: CDR1 SGHAT and CDR2 FQNNGV. V was shortened by 5 bases and J by 3 bases, with 17 bases between the two germline ends. The CDR3 sequence is 15 residues long. The CDR3 sequence: CASSLSSGTHYEQYF. Written as DNA, the CDR3 is TGTGCCAGCAGCCTCTCTTCCGGGACACACTACGAGCAGTACTTC.

The V gene is TRBV14, the J gene TRBJ2-7; the match to TRBD2 covers 8 bases. Germline values: CDR1 SGHDN, CDR2 FVKESK. V lost 3 bases to trimming and J lost 3 bases; unmatched junction nucleotides: 7. This CDR3 contains 15 residues. The CDR3 loop reads CASSHIGAGDYEQYF. The CDR3 region has the DNA TGTGCCAGCAGCCATATAGGAGCGGGGGACTACGAGCAGTACTTC.

J is TRBJ1-1 and V is TRBV18, with D perhaps matching TRBD1 (5 bases). Germline V gene lookup returns CDR1 KGHSH and CDR2 LQKENI. Trimming shortened V by 3 bases and J by 7 bases, and 9 bases separated the two germline ends. The CDR3 is 12 amino acids. The CDR3 sequence is CASSPGGVEAFF. The CDR3 coding sequence is TGTGCCAGCTCACCGGGGGGGGTTGAAGCTTTCTTT.

Remarks on this clone: One junction end does not reproduce the germline sequence, and a read error may be involved. This chain's CDR3 is CASSMTGTYNEQFF. The CDR3 DNA is TGTGCTAGCAGCATGACAGGAACCTACAATGAGCAGTTCTTC. The chain has TRBV7-7 and TRBJ2-1; D possibly corresponds to TRBD1 (6 bases). The germline gives CDR1 SSHAT, CDR2 FNYEAQ (reference sequence). The CDR3 is 14 amino acids.

This clone was counted a few times. V is TRBV5-5 and J is TRBJ2-7, with D hard to call. The V end lost 2 bases, the J end lost 0 bases, and 6 bases lay between the germline ends. Per germline, CDR1 SGHKS and CDR2 YYEKEE (reference sequence). The CDR3 has 13 residues. DNA of the CDR3: TGTGCCAGCAGCTTCCCGTCCTCCTACGAGCAGTACTTC. Amino acids: CASSFPSSYEQYF.

The J gene is TRBJ2-5, the V gene TRBV6-1, with D unresolved. The J call may not be correct, given that the DNA end is closer to TRBJ2-7. This CDR3 contains 15 residues. Germline-derived CDR1 and CDR2 are MNHNS and SASEGT. CDR3 residues: CASSEDSYRSYEQYF. As DNA, the CDR3 is TGTGCCAGCAGTGAAGACAGCTACCGCTCCTACGAGCAGTACTTC.

The V call is TRBV7-8, the J call TRBJ1-5; no clear D. The V gene lost 4 bases and the J gene lost 7 bases, with 11 bases spanning the gap. This CDR3 has 13 residues. Germline CDR1 is SGHVS and CDR2 is FQNEAQ. The CDR3 region is CASSSLQWQPQHF. Here the CDR3 DNA reads TGTGCCAGCAGCTCCCTACAGTGGCAGCCCCAGCATTTT.

The chain joins TRBV27 to TRBJ1-2; TRBD1 aligns across 9 bases. Per the germline V gene, CDR1 is MNHEY and CDR2 is SMNVEV (reference sequence). The CDR3 is 15 residues long. J lost 1 base, V lost 3 bases, and 3 bases had no gene match. In DNA form, the CDR3 reads TGTGCCAGCAGTTTCGACAGGGGGAATAACTATGGCTACACCTTC. It yields the protein CASSFDRGNNYGYTF.

The gene calls are TRBV1 and TRBJ2-5; TRBD2 was called by the table and not checked on the DNA. TRBV1 is listed as a pseudogene. The CDR3 spans 14 residues. CDR3: CTSSHLAGEETQYF. The CDR3 bases are TGCACCAGCAGCCATCTAGCGGGGGAAGAGACCCAGTACTTC.

Only one count was recorded for this clone. The genes are TRBV5-1 and TRBJ2-1; D uncertain. CDR1 is SGHRS and CDR2 is YFSETQ in the germline V gene. The CDR3 extends over 16 amino acids. V was clipped by 0 bases and J by 0 bases, with 10 bases between them. CDR3 sequence: CASSLGFESSYNEQFF. CDR3 DNA: TGCGCCAGCAGCTTGGGTTTCGAGAGCTCCTACAATGAGCAGTTCTTC.

J is TRBJ1-1 and V is TRBV11-2; D is unresolved. Trimming cost V 5 bases and J 1 base, with 8 bases left between them. There are 13 residues in the CDR3. Germline CDR1 and CDR2: SGHAT and FQNNGV. For the CDR3, the DNA is TGTGCCAGCAGCATGCACACGAACACTGAAGCTTTCTTT. Translating it yields CASSMHTNTEAFF.

V gene TRBV27 combines with J gene TRBJ1-6; D may be TRBD1 (6 bases). CDR3 size: 13 residues. Germline assignment: CDR1 MNHEY and CDR2 SMNVEV (reference sequence). V dropped 5 bases and J dropped 8 bases, with 10 bases sitting between them. The DNA of the CDR3 is TGTGCCAGCAGTAACAGGGTATATTCACCCCTCCACTTT. Its translation is CASSNRVYSPLHF.

In DNA form, the CDR3 reads TGTGCCAGTAGTACGACTTCGGTCAACACCGGGGAGCTGTTTTTT. It yields the protein CASSTTSVNTGELFF. This chain joins TRBV19 and TRBJ2-2; no definite D call. V was shortened by 4 bases and J by 2 bases, with 11 bases between the two germline ends. The CDR3 spans 15 residues. Germline lookup yields CDR1 LNHDA and CDR2 SQIVND (reference sequence).

The CDR3 sequence is CASSLSTGIFYNEQFF. The CDR3 DNA follows: TGTGCCAGCAGCTTAAGCACGGGGATTTTCTACAATGAGCAGTTCTTC. This chain uses TRBV7-8 with TRBJ2-1; D may be TRBD2 (5 bases). The CDR3 extends over 16 amino acids. Looked up from germline, CDR1 is SGHVS and CDR2 is FQNEAQ. V was cut by 2 bases and J by 3 bases, with 14 bases left in between. The full variable domain, its missing parts supplied by reference TRBV7-8 and TRBJ2-1, is GAGVSQSPRYKVAKRGQDVALRCDPISGHVSLFWYQQALGQGPEFLTYFQNEAQLDKSGLPSDRFFAERPEGSVSTLKIQRTQQEDSAVYLCASSLSTGIFYNEQFFGPGTRLTVL.

On this clone: One end of the junction does not line up with germline, which may come from a read error. The chain combines TRBV5-6 with TRBJ1-5; 7 bases match TRBD1. This CDR3 comprises 14 residues. Per the germline V gene, CDR1 is SGHDT and CDR2 is YYEEEE. The CDR3 sequence: CAGSLGQLNQPQHF. The CDR3 coding sequence is TGTGCCGGCAGCTTGGGACAGCTCAATCAGCCCCAGCATTTT.

About this clone itself: At one end, the junction sequence differs from germline, possibly due to a read error. This chain uses TRBV6-5 with TRBJ1-2; D may be TRBD1 (5 bases). In germline, CDR1 is MNHEY, CDR2 SVGAGI. The CDR3 totals 13 residues. CDR3 coding DNA: TGTGCCAGCAGTTACTCGCAGGGCACCAGCTCATTGTGG. The encoded protein is CASSYSQGTSSLW.

The chain uses TRBV5-1 and TRBJ2-4, with 13 bases identical to TRBD2. This CDR3 has 16 residues. Germline-derived CDR1 and CDR2 are SGHRS and YFSETQ. With V trimmed by 4 bases and J by 7 bases, 8 bases remained unmatched. DNA of the CDR3: TGCGCCAGCAGCCCCACTAGCGGGGGGGCTGGGAACATTCAGTACTTC. It yields the protein CASSPTSGGAGNIQYF.

This clone was seen once. This rearrangement joins TRBV6-4 to TRBJ1-5; the D is unclear. This CDR3 has 13 residues. The V end lost 5 bases, the J end lost 0 bases, and 5 bases lay between the germline ends. Germline V gives CDR1 MRHNA, CDR2 SNTAGT. Written as DNA, the CDR3 is TGTGCCAGCAGTTTTAATAGCAATCAGCCCCAGCATTTT. This sequence encodes CASSFNSNQPQHF.

Here the CDR3 DNA reads TGTGCCAGCTCTGCCGGGACAGGCACAGATACGCAGTATTTT. This encodes CASSAGTGTDTQYF. This chain uses TRBV6-4 with TRBJ2-3; 7 positions match TRBD1. V dropped 8 bases and J dropped 1; count of bases not matched to a gene: 6. Germline V gives CDR1 MRHNA, CDR2 SNTAGT. The CDR3 extends over 14 amino acids.

The chain carries TRBV6-6 and TRBJ2-3, with 9 bases aligning to TRBD1. This CDR3 is 15 amino acids long. Germline-derived CDR1 and CDR2 are MNHNY and SVGAGI (reference sequence). V was pared by 5 bases and J by 1 base, with 4 bases of the junction left unmatched. CDR3 DNA: TGTGCCAGCAGTGGCCGGGACAGGGGCACAGATACGCAGTATTTT. The encoded protein is CASSGRDRGTDTQYF.